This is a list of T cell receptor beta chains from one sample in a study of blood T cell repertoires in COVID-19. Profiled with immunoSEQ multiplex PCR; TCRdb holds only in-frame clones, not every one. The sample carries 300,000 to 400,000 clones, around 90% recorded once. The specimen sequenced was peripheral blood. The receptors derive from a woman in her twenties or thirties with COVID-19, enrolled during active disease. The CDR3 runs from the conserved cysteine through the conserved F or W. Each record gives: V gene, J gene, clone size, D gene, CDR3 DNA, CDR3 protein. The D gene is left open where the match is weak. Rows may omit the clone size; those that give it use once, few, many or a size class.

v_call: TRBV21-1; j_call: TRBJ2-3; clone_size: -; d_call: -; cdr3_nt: TGTGCCAGGGGAAAGCGGGAGCCCCCGTATTTT; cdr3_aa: CARGKREPPYF
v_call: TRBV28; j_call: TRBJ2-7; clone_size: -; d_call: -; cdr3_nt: TGTGCCAGCAGCCTAAAAACGGGCGTGGGGCACACAGCCTACGAGCAGTACTTC; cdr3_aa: CASSLKTGVGHTAYEQYF
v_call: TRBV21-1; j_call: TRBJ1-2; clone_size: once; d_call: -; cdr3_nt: TGTGCCAGCAGCAAAATGTGTTGGGGGGGCTATGGCTACACCTTC; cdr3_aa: CASSKMCWGGYGYTF
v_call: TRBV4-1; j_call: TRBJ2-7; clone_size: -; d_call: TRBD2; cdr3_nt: TGCGCCAGCAGCCAAGGTAGCGGGGGCGTTCCCTACGAGCAGTACTTC; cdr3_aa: CASSQGSGGVPYEQYF
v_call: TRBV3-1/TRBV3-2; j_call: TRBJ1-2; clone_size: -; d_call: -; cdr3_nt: TGTGCCAGCAGCCTGGGGACTGCGAGGAGCTACACCTTC; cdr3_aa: CASSLGTARSYTF
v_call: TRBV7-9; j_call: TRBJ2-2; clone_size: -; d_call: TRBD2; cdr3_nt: TGTGCCAGCAGACCTATAGCGGGGGCGAACACCGGGGAGCTGTTTTTT; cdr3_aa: CASRPIAGANTGELFF
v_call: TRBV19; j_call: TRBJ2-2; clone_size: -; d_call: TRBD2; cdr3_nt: TGTGCCAGTAGTATCTTTTTAGGGCGGGAGGGCCAGAACACCGGGGAGCTGTTTTTT; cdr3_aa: CASSIFLGREGQNTGELFF
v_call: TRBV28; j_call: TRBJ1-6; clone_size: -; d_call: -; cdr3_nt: TGTGCCAGCAGTCCCCTAGATCGACGAGATTCACCCCTCCACTTT; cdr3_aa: CASSPLDRRDSPLHF
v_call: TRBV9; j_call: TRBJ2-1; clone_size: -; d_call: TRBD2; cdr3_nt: TGTGCCAGCAGCGGAACTTTAGCGGGAGGCTGGGGGCGATACAATGAGCAGTTCTTC; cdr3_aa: CASSGTLAGGWGRYNEQFF
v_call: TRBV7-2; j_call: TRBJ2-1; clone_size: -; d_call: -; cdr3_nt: TGTGCCAGCAGCTCGATTAGGCGGGTGGGGGAGCAGTTCTTC; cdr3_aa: CASSSIRRVGEQFF
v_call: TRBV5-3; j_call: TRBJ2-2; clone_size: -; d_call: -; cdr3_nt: TGTGCCAGAAGCCCGACGGGGGAAGGGACCGGGGAGCTGTTTTTT; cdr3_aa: CARSPTGEGTGELFF
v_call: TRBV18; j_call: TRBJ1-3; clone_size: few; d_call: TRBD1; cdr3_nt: TGTGCCAGCTCACCAAACAGGGGCTCTGGAAACACCATATATTTT; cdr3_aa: CASSPNRGSGNTIYF
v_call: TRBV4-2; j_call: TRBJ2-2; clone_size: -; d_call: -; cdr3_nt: TGTGCCAGCAGCCTCCGGGATGGGGACACCGGGGAGCTGTTTTTT; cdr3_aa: CASSLRDGDTGELFF
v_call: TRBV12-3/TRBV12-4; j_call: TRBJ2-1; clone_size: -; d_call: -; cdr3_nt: TGTGCCGTCAGCGGATTCTCCTACAATGAGCAGTTCTTC; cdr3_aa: CAVSGFSYNEQFF
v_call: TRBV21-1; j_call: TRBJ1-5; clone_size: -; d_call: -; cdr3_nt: TGTGCCAGCAGCTCCACGGACCGACAGCCCAATCAGCCCCAGCATTTT; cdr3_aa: CASSSTDRQPNQPQHF
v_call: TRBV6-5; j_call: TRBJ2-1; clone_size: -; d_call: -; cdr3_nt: TGTGCCAGCAGTCGTACAGGAGATAAGCAGTTCTTC; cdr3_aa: CASSRTGDKQFF
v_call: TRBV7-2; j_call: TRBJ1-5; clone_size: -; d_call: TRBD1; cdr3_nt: TGTGCCAGCAGCCCAGACAGGGACAGCAATCAGCCCCAGCATTTT; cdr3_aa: CASSPDRDSNQPQHF
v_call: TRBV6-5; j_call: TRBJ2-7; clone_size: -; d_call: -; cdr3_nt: TGTGCCAGCAGGACCCTGGGACTGATGGTTCACGAGCAGTACTTC; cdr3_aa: CASRTLGLMVHEQYF
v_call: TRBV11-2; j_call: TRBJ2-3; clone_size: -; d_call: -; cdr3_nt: TGTGCCAGCAGCCGATCAGGGAGCACAGATACGCAGTATTTT; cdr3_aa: CASSRSGSTDTQYF
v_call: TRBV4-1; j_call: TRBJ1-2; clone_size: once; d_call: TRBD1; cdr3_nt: TGCGCCAGCAGCCATGGAAGGGACAGGGACTCCTATGGCTACACCTTC; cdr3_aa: CASSHGRDRDSYGYTF
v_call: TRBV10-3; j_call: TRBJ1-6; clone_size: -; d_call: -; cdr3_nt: TGTGCCATCAGTGAGACGGGACAATTAATTTCACCCCTCCACTTT; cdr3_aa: CAISETGQLISPLHF
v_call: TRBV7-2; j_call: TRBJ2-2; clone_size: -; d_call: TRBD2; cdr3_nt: TGTGCCAGCAGCCCAACTAGCGGGGGTTTGACAACCGGGGAGCTGTTTTTT; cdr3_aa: CASSPTSGGLTTGELFF
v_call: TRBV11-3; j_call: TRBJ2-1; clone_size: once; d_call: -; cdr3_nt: TGTGCCAGCAGCTTAGGGACTCCCGTCTCCTACAATGAGCAGTTCTTC; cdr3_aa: CASSLGTPVSYNEQFF
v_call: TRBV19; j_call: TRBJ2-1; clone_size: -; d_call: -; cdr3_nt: TGTGCCAGTAGTAAGTGGGAGATGAGCTCCTACAATGAGCAGTTCTTC; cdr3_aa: CASSKWEMSSYNEQFF
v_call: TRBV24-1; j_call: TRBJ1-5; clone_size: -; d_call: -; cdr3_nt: TGTGCCACCTCGATAGGGGATCAGCCCCAGCATTTT; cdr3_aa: CATSIGDQPQHF
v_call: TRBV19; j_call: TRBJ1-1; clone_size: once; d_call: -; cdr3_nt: TGTGCCAGTAGTATAGCCCCTTTAGTGGCTCCAGGGGCAGCTTTCTTT; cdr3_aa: CASSIAPLVAPGAAFF
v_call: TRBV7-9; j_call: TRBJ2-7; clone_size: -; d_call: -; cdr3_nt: TGTGCCAGCACCCTCAGGGGTCGCTACGAGCAGTACTTC; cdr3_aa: CASTLRGRYEQYF
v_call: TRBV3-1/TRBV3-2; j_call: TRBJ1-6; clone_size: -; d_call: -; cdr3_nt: TGTGCCAGCAGCCAAGACCCGACAGGAAATAATTCACCCCTCCACTTT; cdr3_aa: CASSQDPTGNNSPLHF
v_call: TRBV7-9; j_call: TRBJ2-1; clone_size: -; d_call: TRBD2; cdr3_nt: TGTGCCAGCAGCTTAGCCGGTCTAGCGGGAATCATAAACGATGAGCAGTTCTTC; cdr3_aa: CASSLAGLAGIINDEQFF
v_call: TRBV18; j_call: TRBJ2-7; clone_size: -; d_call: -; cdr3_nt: TGTGCCAGCAGAGTGGAGGGACCGTACGAGCAGTACTTC; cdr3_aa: CASRVEGPYEQYF
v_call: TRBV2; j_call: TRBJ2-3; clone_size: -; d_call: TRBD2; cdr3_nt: TGTGCCAGCAGGCGGACTAGCGGGGCCACAGATACGCAGTATTTT; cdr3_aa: CASRRTSGATDTQYF
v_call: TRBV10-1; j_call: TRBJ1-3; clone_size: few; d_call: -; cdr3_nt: TGCGCCAGCAAACAGAGCTCTGGAAACACCATATATTTT; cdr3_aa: CASKQSSGNTIYF
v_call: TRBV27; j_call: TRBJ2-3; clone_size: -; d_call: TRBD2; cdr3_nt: TGTGCCAGCAGTGTGGGACTAGCGGGGGGGCGTACGCAGTATTTT; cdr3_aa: CASSVGLAGGRTQYF
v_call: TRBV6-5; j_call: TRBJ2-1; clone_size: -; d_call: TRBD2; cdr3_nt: TGTGCCAGCAGCCGACTAGCGGGGGCTTACAATGAGCAGTTCTTC; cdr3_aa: CASSRLAGAYNEQFF
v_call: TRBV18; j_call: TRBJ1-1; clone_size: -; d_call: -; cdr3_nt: TGTGCCAGCTCACCCTCCGGGGAGGGGATGTTGAACACTGAAGCTTTCTTT; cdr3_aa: CASSPSGEGMLNTEAFF
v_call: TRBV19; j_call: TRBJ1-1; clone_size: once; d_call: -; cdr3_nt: TGTGCCAGTACCCCCCAGGCAGTCTTGGGTGAAGCTTTCTTT; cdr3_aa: CASTPQAVLGEAFF
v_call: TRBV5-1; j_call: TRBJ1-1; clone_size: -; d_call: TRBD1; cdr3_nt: TGCGCCAGCAGCTTGGACTCAGGGGGGCCCACTGAAGCTTTCTTT; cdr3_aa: CASSLDSGGPTEAFF
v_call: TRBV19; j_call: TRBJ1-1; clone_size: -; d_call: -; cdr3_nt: TGTGCCAGTAAGGGGACCAGGGGGAACACTGAAGCTTTCTTT; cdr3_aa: CASKGTRGNTEAFF
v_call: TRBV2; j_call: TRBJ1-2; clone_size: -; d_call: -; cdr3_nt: TGTGCCAGCAGTGGCCCCGCCAGGATCTATGGCTACACCTTC; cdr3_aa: CASSGPARIYGYTF
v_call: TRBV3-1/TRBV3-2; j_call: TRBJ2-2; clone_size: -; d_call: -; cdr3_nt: TGTGCCAGCAGCCAAGGTGGAGCGTTCGGGGAGCTGTTTTTT; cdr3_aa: CASSQGGAFGELFF
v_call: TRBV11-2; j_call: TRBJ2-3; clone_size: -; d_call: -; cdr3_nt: TGTGCCAGCAGCTTGGGTGGGAGCCCCACAGATACGCAGTATTTT; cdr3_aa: CASSLGGSPTDTQYF
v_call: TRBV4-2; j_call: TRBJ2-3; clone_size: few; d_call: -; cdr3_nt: TGTGCCAGCAGCCAAGATAGGTTAGCTAGCGTCGACTATACTAGCACAGATACGCAGTATTTT; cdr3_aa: CASSQDRLASVDYTSTDTQYF